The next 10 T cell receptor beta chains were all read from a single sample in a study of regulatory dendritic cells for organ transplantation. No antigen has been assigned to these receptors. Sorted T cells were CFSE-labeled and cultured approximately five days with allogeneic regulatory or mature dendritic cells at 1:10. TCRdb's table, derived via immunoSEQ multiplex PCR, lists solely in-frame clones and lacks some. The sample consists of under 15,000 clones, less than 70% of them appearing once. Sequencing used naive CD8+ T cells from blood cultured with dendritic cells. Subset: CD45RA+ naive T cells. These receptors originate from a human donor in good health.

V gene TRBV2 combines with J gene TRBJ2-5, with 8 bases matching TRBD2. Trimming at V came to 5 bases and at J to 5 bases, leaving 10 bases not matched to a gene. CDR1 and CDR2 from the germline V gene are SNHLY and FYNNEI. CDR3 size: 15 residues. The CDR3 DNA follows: TGTGCCAGCAGTCGGTCAGTTAGCGGGGACGAGACCCAGTACTTC. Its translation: CASSRSVSGDETQYF.

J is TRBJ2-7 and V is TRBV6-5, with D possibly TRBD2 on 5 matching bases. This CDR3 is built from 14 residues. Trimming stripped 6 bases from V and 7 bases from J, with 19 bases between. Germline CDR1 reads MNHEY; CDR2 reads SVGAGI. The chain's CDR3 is CASSRVERLGEQYF. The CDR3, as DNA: TGTGCCAGCAGCCGGGTGGAGCGGCTCGGGGAGCAGTACTTC.

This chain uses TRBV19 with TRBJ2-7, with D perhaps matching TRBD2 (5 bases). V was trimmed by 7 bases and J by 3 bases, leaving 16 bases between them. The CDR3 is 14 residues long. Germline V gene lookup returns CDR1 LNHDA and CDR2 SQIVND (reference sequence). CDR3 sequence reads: CASKRGPSLYEQYF. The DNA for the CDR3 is TGTGCCAGTAAAAGAGGGCCCTCCCTCTACGAGCAGTACTTC.

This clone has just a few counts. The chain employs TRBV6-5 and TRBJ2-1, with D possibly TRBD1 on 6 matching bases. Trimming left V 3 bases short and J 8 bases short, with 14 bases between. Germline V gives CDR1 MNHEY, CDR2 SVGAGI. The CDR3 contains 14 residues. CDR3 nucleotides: TGTGCCAGCAGTTATTATCCGGGACATGATGAGCAGTTCTTC. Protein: CASSYYPGHDEQFF.

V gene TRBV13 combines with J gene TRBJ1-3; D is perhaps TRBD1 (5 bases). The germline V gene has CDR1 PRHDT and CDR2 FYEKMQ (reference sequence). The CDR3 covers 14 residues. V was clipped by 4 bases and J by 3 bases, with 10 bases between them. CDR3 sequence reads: CASSSRRVGNTIYF. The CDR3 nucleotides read TGTGCCAGCAGCTCGCGCAGGGTTGGAAACACCATATATTTT. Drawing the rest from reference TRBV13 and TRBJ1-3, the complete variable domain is AAGVIQSPRHLIKEKRETATLKCYPIPRHDTVYWYQQGPGQDPQFLISFYEKMQSDKGSIPDRFSAQQFSDYHSELNMSSLELGDSALYFCASSSRRVGNTIYFGEGSWLTVV.

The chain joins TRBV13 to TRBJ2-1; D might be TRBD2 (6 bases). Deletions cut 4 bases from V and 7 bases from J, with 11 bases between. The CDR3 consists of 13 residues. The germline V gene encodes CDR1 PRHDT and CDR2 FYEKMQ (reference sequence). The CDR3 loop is CASSSGLRNEQFF. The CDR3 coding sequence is TGTGCCAGCAGCTCCGGACTACGGAATGAGCAGTTCTTC. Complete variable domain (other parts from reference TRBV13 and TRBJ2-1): AAGVIQSPRHLIKEKRETATLKCYPIPRHDTVYWYQQGPGQDPQFLISFYEKMQSDKGSIPDRFSAQQFSDYHSELNMSSLELGDSALYFCASSSGLRNEQFFGPGTRLTVL.

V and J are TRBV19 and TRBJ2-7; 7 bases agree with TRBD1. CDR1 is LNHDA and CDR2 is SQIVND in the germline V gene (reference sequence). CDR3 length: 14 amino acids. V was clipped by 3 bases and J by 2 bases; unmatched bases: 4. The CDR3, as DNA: TGTGCCAGTAGTATCACAGGGGCGACCTACGAGCAGTACTTC. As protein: CASSITGATYEQYF.

The CDR3 protein is CASSKPGTPSEAFF. DNA for the CDR3: TGTGCCAGCAGTAAACCGGGGACACCCTCTGAAGCTTTCTTT. The chain is built from TRBV6-1 and TRBJ1-1; D perhaps matches TRBD1 (6 bases). Between the trimmed V and J ends, which lost 5 bases and 6 bases, there was a span of 16 bases. This CDR3 region has 14 residues. Germline CDR1 is MNHNS and CDR2 is SASEGT.

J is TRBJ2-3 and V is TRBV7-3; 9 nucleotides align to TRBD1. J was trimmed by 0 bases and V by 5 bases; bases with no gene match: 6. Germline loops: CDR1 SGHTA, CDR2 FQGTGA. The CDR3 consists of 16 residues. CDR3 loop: CASSPGTGFSTDTQYF. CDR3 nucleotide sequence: TGTGCCAGCAGCCCAGGGACAGGGTTTAGCACAGATACGCAGTATTTT.

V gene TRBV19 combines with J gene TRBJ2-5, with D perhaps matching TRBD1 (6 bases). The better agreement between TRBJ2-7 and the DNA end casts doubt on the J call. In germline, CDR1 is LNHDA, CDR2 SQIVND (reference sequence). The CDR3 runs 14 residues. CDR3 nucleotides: TGTGCCAGTAGTATCTTGGACAGTTCCTACGAGCAGTACTTC. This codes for CASSILDSSYEQYF.